The next 4 T cell receptor beta chains were all read from a single sample in a study of shared clonotypes between healthy human individuals. TCRdb keeps only in-frame clones here, not all; method: immunoSEQ multiplex PCR. The sample lists 550,000 to 850,000 clones, around two thirds seen once, with approximately 1.7% in the top ten. The sequenced material came from memory CD4+ T cells sorted from blood. Specified subset: CD45RA-negative fraction. The receptors here all came from a woman in her twenties or thirties in good health.

This chain links TRBV6-5 with TRBJ2-5; D might be TRBD1 (6 bases). Trimming left V 5 bases short and J 5 bases short, with 15 bases between. Per the germline V gene, CDR1 is MNHEY and CDR2 is SVGAGI. The CDR3 contains 14 residues. The CDR3: CASSTSAQGETQYF. For the CDR3, the DNA is TGTGCCAGCAGTACCTCGGCCCAGGGGGAGACCCAGTACTTC.

This clone was seen only a few times. This chain links TRBV28 with TRBJ1-2; 10 bases are shared with TRBD1. Germline CDR1 MDHEN, CDR2 SYDVKM. CDR3 size: 16 residues. Losses at the gene ends were 4 bases for V and 8 bases for J; bases not matched to a gene: 13. CDR3 coding DNA: TGTGCCAGCAGTTCCCCCCGGGACAGGGGTAAGGTCGGCTACACCTTC. Encoded protein: CASSSPRDRGKVGYTF.

The V and J genes are TRBV25-1 and TRBJ2-7; 11 nucleotides align to TRBD1. The CDR3 has 14 residues. The germline CDR1 and CDR2 sequences are MGHDK and SYGVNS. V lost 3 bases and J lost 3; bases outside the gene matches: 1. This chain's CDR3 is CASSEDRGLYEQYF. The CDR3 bases are TGTGCCAGCAGTGAGGACAGGGGGCTCTACGAGCAGTACTTC.

This chain connects TRBV28 to TRBJ2-3; D possibly matches TRBD1 or TRBD2 (6 bases each). Germline loops: CDR1 MDHEN, CDR2 SYDVKM. The CDR3 loop spans 14 amino acids. With 4 bases removed from V and 0 bases from J, the gap between germline ends came to 8 bases. CDR3 nucleotides: TGTGCCAGCAGTTCGGGGGCTAGCACAGATACGCAGTATTTT. Its protein is CASSSGASTDTQYF.